Listed below are T cell receptor beta chains from one sample, sequenced in a study of Graves' ophthalmopathy and Graves' hyperthyroidism. Via MiXCR, TCRdb re-called the multiplex PCR reads, giving one row per CDR3 protein. This sample has 1 million to 1.3 million distinct CDR3 sequences, with roughly 35% found just once. Sequenced: peripheral blood or thyroid tissue (not recorded which). Every receptor here comes from an adult man with Graves' hyperthyroidism. Each CDR3 is given with its conserved first and last residue. The D gene is left open where the match is weak.

TRBJ1-1,-,TRBV2,CASRPIGSAGNTEAFF
TRBJ2-7,TRBD2,TRBV7-2,CASRPRGDRAYYEQYF
TRBJ1-1,-,TRBV5-5,CASSFIGGRNTEASF
TRBJ2-7,-,TRBV5-1,CASGPIKVSSYEQYF
TRBJ1-1,-,TRBV28,CASRSGLRNTEAFF
TRBJ1-6,TRBD1,TRBV6-5,CASNTGTGSNSPLHF
TRBJ1-2,-,TRBV5-5,CASSLGITNYGYTF
TRBJ2-6,-,TRBV12-3/TRBV12-4,CASSYSPGTYVLTF
TRBJ2-7,TRBD2,TRBV29-1,CSVEVTGGNGTSGRNEQYF
TRBJ2-5,-,TRBV19,CASTDNEETQYF
TRBJ2-7,-,TRBV4-1,CASSQESGHLGLEQYF
TRBJ2-7,-,TRBV11-2,CASSHSRWDGPNGEQYF
TRBJ1-2,-,TRBV10-3,CAISESGESGYGYTF
TRBJ1-6,-,TRBV9,CASSSNRNNSPLHF
TRBJ2-7,-,TRBV19,CASSIKDWYYEQYF
TRBJ2-2,-,TRBV7-2,CASSSEGGANTGELFF
TRBJ2-5,-,TRBV7-9,CASSYSPLGQETQYF
TRBJ2-1,-,TRBV24-1,CATSGPLNEQFF
TRBJ2-5,TRBD2,TRBV5-1,CASSRRGTSGGGTQYF
TRBJ2-7,-,TRBV6-2/TRBV6-3,CASSYSSGLDGEQYF
TRBJ2-7,TRBD2,TRBV15,CATSKDPGGRDYEQYF
TRBJ2-2,TRBD1,TRBV11-2,CASSFPGTGLTGELFF
TRBJ1-2,-,TRBV12-3/TRBV12-4,CASSLNWSGLEYGYTF
TRBJ2-7,TRBD2,TRBV6-6,CATKAGGPGEQYF
TRBJ2-7,-,TRBV7-2,CASQDYTEQYF
TRBJ1-4,-,TRBV6-5,CASSPTTGVNEKLFF
TRBJ1-3,-,TRBV2,CASRARGTSGNTIYF
TRBJ1-4,-,TRBV29-1,CSVEGPGEKLFF
TRBJ1-6,TRBD1,TRBV15,CATSRLAQGSSYNSPLHF
TRBJ1-4,-,TRBV2,CASRLTPLNEKLFF
TRBJ2-5,-,TRBV9,CASSVAGQETQYF
TRBJ2-7,TRBD1,TRBV5-1,CASSITGTGNHEQYF
TRBJ1-6,-,TRBV2,CASSEDLSSPLHF
TRBJ2-5,-,TRBV19,CASRGAAEETQYF
TRBJ2-7,TRBD1,TRBV5-1,CASSFGTESGKQYF
TRBJ2-5,TRBD2,TRBV7-7,CASSLGLAGNQETQYF
TRBJ2-7,-,TRBV10-3,CAISEGQRPYEQYF
TRBJ1-3,-,TRBV4-2,CASSQVPQLNTIYF
TRBJ2-7,TRBD2,TRBV7-2,CASSAGLAGSYEQYF
TRBJ2-5,TRBD1,TRBV7-9,CASSSRSTGWEETQYF
TRBJ1-2,TRBD1,TRBV6-4,CASSTRTGGIGGYTF
TRBJ2-2,-,TRBV6-5,CASWRGSNTGELFF
TRBJ1-1,-,TRBV5-1,CASSQEGRGTEAFF
TRBJ1-5,-,TRBV7-8,CASSEQPGGQPQHF
TRBJ1-6,-,TRBV7-8,CASSQVRGAPLHF
TRBJ1-4,-,TRBV29-1,CSVKGVDEKLFF
TRBJ1-2,-,TRBV5-1,CASSFSYDRRYGYTF
TRBJ2-7,-,TRBV5-6,CASSPVSLYEQYF
TRBJ2-2,TRBD1,TRBV20-1,CSADTGVRGELFF
TRBJ1-5,-,TRBV2,CASSEFALAQPQHF
TRBJ2-7,-,TRBV9,CASSVVAGDYEQYF
TRBJ2-2,TRBD1,TRBV10-3,CASTGQGEANTGELFF
TRBJ1-3,-,TRBV19,CASKRMGSGNTIYF
TRBJ1-5,-,TRBV19,CASLGAWNQPQHF
TRBJ1-1,-,TRBV20-1,CSARDRAHGAFF
TRBJ1-2,TRBD1,TRBV7-8,CASSPGQGADSYTF
TRBJ1-1,-,TRBV5-4,CASSLDVVSVTEAFF
TRBJ1-1,-,TRBV7-2,CASSLAVARAEAFF
TRBJ2-2,TRBD1,TRBV4-2,CASSQEAGGYTGELFF
TRBJ1-1,TRBD1,TRBV7-2,CASGSKGQGGTEAFF